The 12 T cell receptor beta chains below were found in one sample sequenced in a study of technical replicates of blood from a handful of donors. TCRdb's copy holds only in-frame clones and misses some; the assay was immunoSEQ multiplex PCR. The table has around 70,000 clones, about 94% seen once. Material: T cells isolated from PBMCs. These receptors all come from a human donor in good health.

CDR3 region: CASLDLSHPNTEAFF. The CDR3 DNA follows: TGTGCCAGCCTAGATTTAAGTCACCCCAACACTGAAGCTTTCTTT. The rearrangement uses TRBV28 and TRBJ1-1, with no clear D. The germline gives CDR1 MDHEN, CDR2 SYDVKM. The ends were cut back, 8 bases at V and 2 bases at J, with 18 bases in the middle. The length of the CDR3 is 15 residues.

The CDR3 loop is CSAPRRGYTF. DNA for the CDR3: TGCAGTGCTCCCAGGCGCGGCTACACCTTC. The chain combines TRBV20-1 with TRBJ1-2; D unclear. The CDR3 has 10 amino acids. V gave up 5 bases and J gave up 8 bases, with 9 bases separating them. Germline V CDR1 and CDR2: DFQATT, SNEGSKA (reference sequence).

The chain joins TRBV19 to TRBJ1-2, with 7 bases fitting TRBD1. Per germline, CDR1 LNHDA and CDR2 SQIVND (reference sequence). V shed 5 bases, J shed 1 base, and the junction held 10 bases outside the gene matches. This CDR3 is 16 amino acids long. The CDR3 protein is CASSFPGTDFNYGYTF. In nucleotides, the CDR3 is TGTGCCAGTAGTTTCCCCGGGACAGACTTTAACTATGGCTACACCTTC.

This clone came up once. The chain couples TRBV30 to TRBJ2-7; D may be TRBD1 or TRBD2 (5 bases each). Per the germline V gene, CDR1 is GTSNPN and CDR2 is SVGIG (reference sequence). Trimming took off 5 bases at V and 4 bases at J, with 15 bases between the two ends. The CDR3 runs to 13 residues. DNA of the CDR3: TGTGCCTGGGGTGAGGGGATTTCTTACGAGCAGTACTTC. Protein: CAWGEGISYEQYF. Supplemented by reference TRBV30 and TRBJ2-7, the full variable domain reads SQTIHQWPATLVQPVGSPLSLECTVEGTSNPNLYWYRQAAGRGLQLLFYSVGIGQISSEVPQNLSASRPQDRQFILSSKKLLLSDSGFYLCAWGEGISYEQYFGPGTRLTVT.

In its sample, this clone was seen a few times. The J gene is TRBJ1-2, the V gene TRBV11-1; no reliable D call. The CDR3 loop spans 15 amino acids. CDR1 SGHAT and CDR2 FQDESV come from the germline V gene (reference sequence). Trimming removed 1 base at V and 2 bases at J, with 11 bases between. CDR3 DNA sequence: TGTGCCAGCAGCTTAGAACGGAGGCTGAACTATGGCTACACCTTC. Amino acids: CASSLERRLNYGYTF.

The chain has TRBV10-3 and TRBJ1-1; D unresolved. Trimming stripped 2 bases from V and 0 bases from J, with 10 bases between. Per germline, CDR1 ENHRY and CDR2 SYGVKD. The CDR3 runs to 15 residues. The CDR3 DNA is TGTGCCATCAGTGAGAGCCGGGAAGTGAACACTGAAGCTTTCTTT. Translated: CAISESREVNTEAFF.

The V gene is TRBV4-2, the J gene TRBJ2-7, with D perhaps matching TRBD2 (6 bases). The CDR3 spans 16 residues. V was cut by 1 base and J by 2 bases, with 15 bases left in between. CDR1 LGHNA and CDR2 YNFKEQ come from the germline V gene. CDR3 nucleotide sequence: TGTGCCAGCAGCCAAGGGACCTGGCGGGGACCCTACGAGCAGTACTTC. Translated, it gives CASSQGTWRGPYEQYF.

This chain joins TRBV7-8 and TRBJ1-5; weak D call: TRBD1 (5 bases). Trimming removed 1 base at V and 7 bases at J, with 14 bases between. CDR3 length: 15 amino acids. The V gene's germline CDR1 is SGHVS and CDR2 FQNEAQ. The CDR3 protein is CASSLDSLRGQPQHF. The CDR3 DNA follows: TGTGCCAGCAGCTTAGATAGTCTCCGGGGGCAGCCCCAGCATTTT. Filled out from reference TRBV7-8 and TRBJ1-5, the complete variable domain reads GAGVSQSPRYKVAKRGQDVALRCDPISGHVSLFWYQQALGQGPEFLTYFQNEAQLDKSGLPSDRFFAERPEGSVSTLKIQRTQQEDSAVYLCASSLDSLRGQPQHFGDGTRLSIL.

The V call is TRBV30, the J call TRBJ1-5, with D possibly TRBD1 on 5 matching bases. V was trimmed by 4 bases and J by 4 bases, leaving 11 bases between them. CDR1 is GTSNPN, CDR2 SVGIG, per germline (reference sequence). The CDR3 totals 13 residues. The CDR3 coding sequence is TGTGCCTGGAATTCGCAGGGTAATCAGCCCCAGCATTTT. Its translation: CAWNSQGNQPQHF. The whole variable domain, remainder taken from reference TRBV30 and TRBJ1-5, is SQTIHQWPATLVQPVGSPLSLECTVEGTSNPNLYWYRQAAGRGLQLLFYSVGIGQISSEVPQNLSASRPQDRQFILSSKKLLLSDSGFYLCAWNSQGNQPQHFGDGTRLSIL.

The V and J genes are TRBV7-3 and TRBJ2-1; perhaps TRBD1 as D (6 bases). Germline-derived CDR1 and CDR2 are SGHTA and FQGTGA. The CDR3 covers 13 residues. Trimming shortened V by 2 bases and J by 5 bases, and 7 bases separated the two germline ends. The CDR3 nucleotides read TGTGCCAGCAGCTTACCAGGGGACAATGAGCAGTTCTTC. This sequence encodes CASSLPGDNEQFF.

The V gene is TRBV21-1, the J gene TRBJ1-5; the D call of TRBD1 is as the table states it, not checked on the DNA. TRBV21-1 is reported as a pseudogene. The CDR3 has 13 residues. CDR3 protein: CASSKQENQPQHF. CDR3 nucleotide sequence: TGTGCCAGCAGCAAGCAGGAAAATCAGCCCCAGCATTTT.

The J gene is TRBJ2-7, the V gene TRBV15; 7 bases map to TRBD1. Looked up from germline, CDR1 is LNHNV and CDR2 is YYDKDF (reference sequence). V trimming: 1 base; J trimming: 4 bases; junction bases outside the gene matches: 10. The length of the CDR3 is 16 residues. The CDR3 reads CATSRGPPGTAYEQYF. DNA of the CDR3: TGTGCCACCAGCAGAGGTCCGCCCGGGACAGCTTACGAGCAGTACTTC. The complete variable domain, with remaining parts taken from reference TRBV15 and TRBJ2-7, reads DAMVIQNPRYQVTQFGKPVTLSCSQTLNHNVMYWYQQKSSQAPKLLFHYYDKDFNNEADTPDNFQSRRPNTSFCFLDIRSPGLGDTAMYLCATSRGPPGTAYEQYFGPGTRLTVT.